This T cell receptor beta chain was sequenced in a study of shared clonotypes between healthy human individuals. Study-wide context: Researchers drew samples from two women and three men aged 18 to 49. Points from the study as a whole: Researchers sampled blood only, noting tissue repertoires likely differ.

For every subset, genomic DNA was evenly distributed across several immunoSEQ plates. Measured with immunoSEQ multiplex PCR; TCRdb has only the in-frame clones, and not every one. The data show around 700,000 clones, 60% to 80% seen once. Comments on this clone: Its antigen is unidentified.

Germline CDR1 and CDR2: MNHNS and SASEGT. This CDR3 has 16 amino acids. V was clipped by 3 bases and J by 0 bases, with 15 bases between them. The sample was memory CD4+ T cells sorted from blood. The sample's subset: CD45RA-negative fraction. The chain couples TRBV6-1 to TRBJ2-7, with D possibly matching TRBD2 (6 bases). The clonotype was recovered from a woman aged 30 to 39 in good health. The CDR3 DNA sequence: TGTGCCAGCAGTGACCTTAGCGGAGGTTCCTCCTACGAGCAGTACTTC. Residues: CASSDLSGGSSYEQYF.